The source of this T cell receptor (beta chain) is a study of CD8 T cells in ankylosing spondylitis. Study observations and caveats: Clones linked to disease were reported to show significant enrichment in matched ankylosing spondylitis synovial fluid. Characteristic, it appeared, of ankylosing spondylitis blood was a TCR beta motif of about eight highly homologous variants.

The CDR3 runs 13 residues. TCRdb itself ran the 5' RACE reads through MiXCR, one entry per CDR3 protein. The sample includes about 400,000 distinct CDR3 sequences, approximately 20% of them seen just once. Details on this clonotype: As yet, its antigen is unknown.

The clonotype was recovered from a male donor with ankylosing spondylitis. Sequenced: blood, either unsorted or a sorted T cell fraction (not recorded which). The genes are TRBV21-1 and TRBJ2-1; TRBD1 is the table's D call and was not checked against the DNA. TRBV21-1 is given as a pseudogene. This CDR3 reads CASGLGVPFEQFF. CDR3 bases: TGTGCCAGCGGTCTTGGGGTGCCATTTGAGCAGTTCTTC.